This T cell receptor (beta chain) was recorded in a study of cytomegalovirus exposure and HLA in healthy donors. The study ran its PCR with 60 Vbeta and 13 Jbeta primers. Clones were read by immunoSEQ multiplex PCR, and TCRdb kept only the in-frame ones, dropping some. The sample's table shows about 200,000 clones. V was cut by 5 bases and J by 6 bases, with 11 bases left in between. This CDR3 has 13 residues. The germline gives CDR1 MDHEN, CDR2 SYDVKM. V is TRBV28 and J is TRBJ1-5; D possibly corresponds to TRBD1 (5 bases). This clonotype was obtained from a woman in her 30s in good health and CMV-seropositive. Sequencing was carried out using PBMCs. The CDR3 DNA reads as TGTGCCAGCAGTACAGGACCCCGTCAGCCCCAGCATTTT. This translates into CASSTGPRQPQHF.